The 8 T cell receptor beta chains given below trace back to one sample, sequenced in a study of PD-L1 blockade in urothelial cancer. The table came from immunoSEQ multiplex PCR; TCRdb's copy has only in-frame clones and leaves some out. The sample lists some 97,000 clones; about 89% were seen once. The source was PBMCs, collected around atezolizumab (anti-PD-L1) treatment. These TCRs come from a woman of 80 years or more with urothelial cancer.

This clone was counted between two and nine times. This sequence joins TRBV19 and TRBJ1-1; D is unclear. Germline V gives CDR1 LNHDA, CDR2 SQIVND (reference sequence). V was pared by 2 bases and J by 1 base, with 8 bases between. CDR3 length: 14 residues. The CDR3 reads CASSISDRNTEAFF. In DNA, the CDR3 is TGTGCCAGTAGTATATCCGATAGGAACACTGAAGCTTTCTTT. Full variable domain (rest looked up from reference TRBV19 and TRBJ1-1): DGGITQSPKYLFRKEGQNVTLSCEQNLNHDAMYWYRQDPGQGLRLIYYSQIVNDFQKGDIAEGYSVSREKKESFPLTVTSAQKNPTAFYLCASSISDRNTEAFFGQGTRLTVV.

This clone was found a few times. This chain uses TRBV10-1 with TRBJ2-7; 9 positions match TRBD2. This CDR3 region has 15 residues. Germline lookup yields CDR1 WNHNN and CDR2 SYGVQD (reference sequence). V lost 4 bases, J lost 3 bases, and 7 bases stayed unmatched. The DNA of the CDR3 is TGCGCCAGCAGTGCCGGGTTAGCGGGAGTCTACGAGCAGTACTTC. It codes for CASSAGLAGVYEQYF.

V usage is TRBV5-1 and J usage is TRBJ1-1, with TRBD1 identical over 7 bases. Germline CDR1 is SGHRS and CDR2 is YFSETQ. The J segment lost 3 bases and the V segment lost 4 bases, leaving 9 bases of the junction unmatched. The CDR3 is 15 amino acids. The CDR3 is CASSPQGVLDTEAFF. The CDR3 region has the DNA TGCGCCAGCAGCCCGCAGGGGGTTTTGGACACTGAAGCTTTCTTT. The whole variable domain, filled in from reference TRBV5-1 and TRBJ1-1, reads KAGVTQTPRYLIKTRGQQVTLSCSPISGHRSVSWYQQTPGQGLQFLFEYFSETQRNKGNFPGRFSGRQFSNSRSEMNVSTLELGDSALYLCASSPQGVLDTEAFFGQGTRLTVV.

The gene calls are TRBV15 and TRBJ1-5; no reliable D call. V shed 4 bases and J shed 0 bases, with 7 bases lying between them. The CDR3 totals 14 residues. CDR1 is LNHNV and CDR2 is YYDKDF in the germline V gene (reference sequence). The CDR3 sequence: CATSTDFSNQPQHF. The DNA of the CDR3 is TGTGCCACCAGCACAGACTTTAGCAATCAGCCCCAGCATTTT.

The chain uses TRBV6-5 and TRBJ2-4, with D uncertain. This CDR3 spans 12 amino acids. The V gene lost 8 bases and the J gene lost 5 bases, with 10 bases spanning the gap. Germline CDR1 and CDR2: MNHEY and SVGAGI. Written as DNA, the CDR3 is TGTGCCAGCGAGTCTCAGGAAAACATTCAGTACTTC. This encodes CASESQENIQYF.

The rearrangement links TRBV28 to TRBJ2-7, with no clear D. Germline CDR1 reads MDHEN; CDR2 reads SYDVKM. CDR3 length equals 14 residues. Deletions cut 3 bases from V and 4 bases from J, with 13 bases between. CDR3 protein: CASSFFRVGYEQYF. CDR3 nucleotide sequence: TGTGCCAGCAGTTTTTTTCGAGTTGGTTACGAGCAGTACTTC.

The J gene is TRBJ2-7, the V gene TRBV10-3, with 12 bases identical to TRBD2. Looked up from germline, CDR1 is ENHRY and CDR2 is SYGVKD. This CDR3 is 15 amino acids long. The J segment lost 6 bases and the V segment lost 4 bases, leaving 7 bases of the junction unmatched. The DNA for the CDR3 is TGTGCCATCAGTGGCGGACTAGCGGGGTCCGGCGAGCAGTACTTC. It specifies CAISGGLAGSGEQYF.

This chain joins TRBV10-2 and TRBJ2-1, with 8 bases lining up with TRBD2. This CDR3 has 18 amino acids. Germline lookup yields CDR1 WSHSY and CDR2 SAAADI. Unmatched junction bases numbered 9, after V lost 2 bases and J lost 0 bases. CDR3: CASSEVSGTTFSYNEQFF. As DNA, the CDR3 is TGCGCCAGCAGTGAGGTTAGCGGGACCACCTTCTCCTACAATGAGCAGTTCTTC.